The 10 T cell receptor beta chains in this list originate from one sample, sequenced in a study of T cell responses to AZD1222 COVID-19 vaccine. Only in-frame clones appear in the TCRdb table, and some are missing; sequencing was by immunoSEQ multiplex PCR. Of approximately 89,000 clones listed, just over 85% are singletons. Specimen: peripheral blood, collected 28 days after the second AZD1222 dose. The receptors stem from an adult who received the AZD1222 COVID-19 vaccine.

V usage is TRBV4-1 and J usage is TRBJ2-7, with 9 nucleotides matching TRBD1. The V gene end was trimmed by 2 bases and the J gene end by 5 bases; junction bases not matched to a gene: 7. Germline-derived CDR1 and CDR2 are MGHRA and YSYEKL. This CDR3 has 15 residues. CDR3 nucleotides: TGCGCCAGCAGCCAACCCAGACAGGGGGGCAACGAGCAGTACTTC. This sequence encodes CASSQPRQGGNEQYF.

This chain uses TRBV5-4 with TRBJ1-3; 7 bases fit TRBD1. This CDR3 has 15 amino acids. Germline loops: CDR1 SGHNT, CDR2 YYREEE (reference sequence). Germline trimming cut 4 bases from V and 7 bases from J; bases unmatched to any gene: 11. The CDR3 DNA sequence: TGTGCCAGCAGCCCGGACCGGGACAGATGGAACACCATATATTTT. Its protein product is CASSPDRDRWNTIYF.

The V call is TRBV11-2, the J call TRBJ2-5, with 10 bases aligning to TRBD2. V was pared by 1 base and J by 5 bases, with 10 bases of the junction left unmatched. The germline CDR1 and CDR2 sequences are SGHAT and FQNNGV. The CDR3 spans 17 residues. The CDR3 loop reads CASSLGALAGVRETQYF. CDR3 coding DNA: TGTGCCAGCAGCTTAGGAGCGCTAGCGGGAGTTCGGGAGACCCAGTACTTC.

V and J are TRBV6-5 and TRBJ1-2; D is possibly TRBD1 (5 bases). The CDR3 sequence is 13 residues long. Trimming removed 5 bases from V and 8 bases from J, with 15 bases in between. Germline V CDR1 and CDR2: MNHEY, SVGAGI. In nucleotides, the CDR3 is TGTGCCAGCAGTACCGACAGAGTGCTGGGCTACACCTTC. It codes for CASSTDRVLGYTF.

The CDR3 DNA reads TGTGCCACCAGCAGAGACCCCCTAGCGGGAGTAACAGATACGCAGTATTTT. It translates to CATSRDPLAGVTDTQYF. The V call is TRBV15, the J call TRBJ2-3; 10 bases are a match to TRBD2. Germline V lookup: CDR1 LNHNV, CDR2 YYDKDF (reference sequence). The V and J ends lost 0 bases and 3 bases, in that order; junction bases with no gene match: 6. This CDR3 contains 17 residues.

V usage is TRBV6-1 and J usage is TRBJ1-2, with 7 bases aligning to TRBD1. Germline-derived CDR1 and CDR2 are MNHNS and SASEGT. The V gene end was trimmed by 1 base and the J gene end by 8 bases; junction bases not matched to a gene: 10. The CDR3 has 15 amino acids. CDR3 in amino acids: CASSEVSGRGLGYTF. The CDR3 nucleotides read TGTGCCAGCAGTGAAGTGAGTGGCAGGGGGTTAGGCTACACCTTC.

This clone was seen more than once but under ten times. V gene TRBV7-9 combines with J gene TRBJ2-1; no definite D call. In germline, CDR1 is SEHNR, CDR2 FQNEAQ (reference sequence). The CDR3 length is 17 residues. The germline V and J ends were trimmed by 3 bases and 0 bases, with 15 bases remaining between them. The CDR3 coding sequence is TGTGCCAGCAGCTTCACTGTGTGGCAGCGCTCCTACAATGAGCAGTTCTTC. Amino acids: CASSFTVWQRSYNEQFF.

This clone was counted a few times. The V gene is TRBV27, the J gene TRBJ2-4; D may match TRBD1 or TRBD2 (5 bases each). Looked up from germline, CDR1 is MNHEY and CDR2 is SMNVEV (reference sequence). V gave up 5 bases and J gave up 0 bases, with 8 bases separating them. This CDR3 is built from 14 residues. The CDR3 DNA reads TGTGCCAGCAGTCATGGGGGAGCCAAAAACATTCAGTACTTC. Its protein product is CASSHGGAKNIQYF.

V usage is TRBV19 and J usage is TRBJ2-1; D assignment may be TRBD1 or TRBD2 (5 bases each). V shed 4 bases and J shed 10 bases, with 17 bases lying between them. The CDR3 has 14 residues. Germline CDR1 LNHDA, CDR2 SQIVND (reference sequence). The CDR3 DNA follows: TGTGCCAGTAGTAGCAGGGACCTAGGGTGGGAGCAGTTCTTC. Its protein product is CASSSRDLGWEQFF.

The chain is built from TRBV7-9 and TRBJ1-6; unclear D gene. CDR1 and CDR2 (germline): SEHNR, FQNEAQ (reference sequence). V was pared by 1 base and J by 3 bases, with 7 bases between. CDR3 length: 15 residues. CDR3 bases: TGTGCCAGCAGCTTAGGGTACAGCTATAATTCACCCCTCCACTTT. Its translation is CASSLGYSYNSPLHF.